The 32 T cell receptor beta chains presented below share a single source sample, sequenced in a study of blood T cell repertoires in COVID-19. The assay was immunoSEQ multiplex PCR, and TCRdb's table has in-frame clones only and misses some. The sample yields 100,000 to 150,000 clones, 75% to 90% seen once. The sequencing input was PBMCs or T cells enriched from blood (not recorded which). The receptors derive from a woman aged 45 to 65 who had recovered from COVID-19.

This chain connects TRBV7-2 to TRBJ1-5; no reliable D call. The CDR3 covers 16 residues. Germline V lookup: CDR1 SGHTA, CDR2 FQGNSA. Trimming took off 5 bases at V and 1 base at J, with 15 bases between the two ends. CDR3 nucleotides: TGTGCCAGCAGCCCCCGGGGAGGGATGAGCAATCAGCCCCAGCATTTT. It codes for CASSPRGGMSNQPQHF.

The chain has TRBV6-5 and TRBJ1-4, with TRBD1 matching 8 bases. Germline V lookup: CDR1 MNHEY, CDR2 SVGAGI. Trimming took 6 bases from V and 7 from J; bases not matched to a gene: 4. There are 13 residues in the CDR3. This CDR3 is CASRQGGPEKLFF. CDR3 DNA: TGTGCCAGCAGACAGGGGGGACCTGAAAAACTGTTTTTT.

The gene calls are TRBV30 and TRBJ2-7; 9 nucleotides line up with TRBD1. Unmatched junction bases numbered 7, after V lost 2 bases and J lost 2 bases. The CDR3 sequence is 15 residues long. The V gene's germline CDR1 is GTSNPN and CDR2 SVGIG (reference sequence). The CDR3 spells CAWSTMTGGAYEQYF. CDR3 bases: TGTGCCTGGAGTACTATGACAGGGGGAGCCTACGAGCAGTACTTC.

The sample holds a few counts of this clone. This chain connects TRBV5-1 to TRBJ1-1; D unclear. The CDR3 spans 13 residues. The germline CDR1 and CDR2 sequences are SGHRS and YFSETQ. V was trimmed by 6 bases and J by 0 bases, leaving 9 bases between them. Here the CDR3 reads CASTSGVNTEAFF. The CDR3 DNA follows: TGCGCCAGCACCTCGGGAGTGAACACTGAAGCTTTCTTT.

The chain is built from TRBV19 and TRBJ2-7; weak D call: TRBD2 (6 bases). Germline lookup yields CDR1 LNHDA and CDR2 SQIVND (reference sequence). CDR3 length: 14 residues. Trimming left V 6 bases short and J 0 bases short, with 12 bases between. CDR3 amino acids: CASRAAGSSYEQYF. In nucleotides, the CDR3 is TGTGCCAGTAGGGCGGCGGGGAGCTCCTACGAGCAGTACTTC. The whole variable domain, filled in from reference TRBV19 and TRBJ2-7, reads DGGITQSPKYLFRKEGQNVTLSCEQNLNHDAMYWYRQDPGQGLRLIYYSQIVNDFQKGDIAEGYSVSREKKESFPLTVTSAQKNPTAFYLCASRAAGSSYEQYFGPGTRLTVT.

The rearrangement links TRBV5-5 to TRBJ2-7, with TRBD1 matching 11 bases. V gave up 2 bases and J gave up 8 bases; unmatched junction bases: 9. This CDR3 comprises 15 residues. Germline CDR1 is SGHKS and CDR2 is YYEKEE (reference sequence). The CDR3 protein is CASSLAGTGGQKQYF. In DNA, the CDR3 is TGTGCCAGCAGCTTAGCCGGGACAGGGGGACAGAAGCAGTACTTC.

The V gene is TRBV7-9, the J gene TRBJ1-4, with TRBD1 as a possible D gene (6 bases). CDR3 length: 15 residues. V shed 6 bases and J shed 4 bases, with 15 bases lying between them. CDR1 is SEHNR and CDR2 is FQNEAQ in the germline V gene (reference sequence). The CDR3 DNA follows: TGTGCCAGCAGTTACCCCCGGACAGATAATGAAAAACTGTTTTTT. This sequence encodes CASSYPRTDNEKLFF.

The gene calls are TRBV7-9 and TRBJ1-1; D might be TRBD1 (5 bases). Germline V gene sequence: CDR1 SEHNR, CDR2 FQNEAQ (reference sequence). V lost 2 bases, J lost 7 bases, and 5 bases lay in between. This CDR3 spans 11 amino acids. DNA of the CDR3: TGTGCCAGCAGCTTAACAGGTGAAGCTTTCTTT. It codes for CASSLTGEAFF.

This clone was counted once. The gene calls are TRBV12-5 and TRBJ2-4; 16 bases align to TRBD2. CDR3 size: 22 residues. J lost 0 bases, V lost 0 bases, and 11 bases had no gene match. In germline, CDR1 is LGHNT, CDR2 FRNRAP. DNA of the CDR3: TGTGCTAGTGGTTTGGTTCGTCCCGGGACTAGCGGGGGGGGACGAGCCAAAAACATTCAGTACTTC. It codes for CASGLVRPGTSGGGRAKNIQYF.

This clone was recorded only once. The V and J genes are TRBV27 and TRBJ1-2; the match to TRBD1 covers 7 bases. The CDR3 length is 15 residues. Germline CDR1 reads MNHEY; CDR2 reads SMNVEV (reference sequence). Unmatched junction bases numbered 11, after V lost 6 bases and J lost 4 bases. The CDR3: CASSPSRGAGYGYTF. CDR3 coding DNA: TGTGCCAGCAGCCCCTCCAGGGGGGCTGGCTATGGCTACACCTTC.

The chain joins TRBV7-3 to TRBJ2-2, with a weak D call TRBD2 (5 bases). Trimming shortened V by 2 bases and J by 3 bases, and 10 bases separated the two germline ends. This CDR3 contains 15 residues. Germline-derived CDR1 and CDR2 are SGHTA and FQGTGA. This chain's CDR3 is CASSLDYSYTGELFF. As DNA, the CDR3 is TGTGCCAGCAGCTTAGACTATTCTTACACCGGGGAGCTGTTTTTT.

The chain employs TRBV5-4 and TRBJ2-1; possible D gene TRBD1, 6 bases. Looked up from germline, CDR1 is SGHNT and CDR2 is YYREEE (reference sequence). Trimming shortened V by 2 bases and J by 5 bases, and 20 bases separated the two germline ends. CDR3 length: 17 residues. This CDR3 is CASSFQVALGTNNEQFF. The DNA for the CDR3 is TGTGCCAGCAGCTTTCAGGTAGCCTTGGGGACAAACAATGAGCAGTTCTTC.

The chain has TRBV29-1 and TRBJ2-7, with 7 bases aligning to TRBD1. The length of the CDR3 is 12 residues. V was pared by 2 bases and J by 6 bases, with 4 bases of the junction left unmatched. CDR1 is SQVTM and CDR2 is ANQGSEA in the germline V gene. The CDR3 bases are TGCAGCGTTGAACCTAACAGGGGCGAGCAGTACTTC. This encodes CSVEPNRGEQYF.

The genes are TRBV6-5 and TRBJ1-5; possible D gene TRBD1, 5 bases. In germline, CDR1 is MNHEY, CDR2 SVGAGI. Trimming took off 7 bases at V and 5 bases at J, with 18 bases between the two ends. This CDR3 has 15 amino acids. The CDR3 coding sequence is TGTGCCAGCACTCAAGGGGCTTTCGGCCATCAGCCCCAGCATTTT. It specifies CASTQGAFGHQPQHF.

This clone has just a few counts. The CDR3 region has the DNA TGTGCCAGCAGCTTGACTAGCGGGGCGCTCTACGAGCAGTACTTC. This codes for CASSLTSGALYEQYF. The rearrangement uses TRBV7-8 and TRBJ2-7, with 11 bases that match TRBD2. This CDR3 region has 15 residues. V gave up 3 bases and J gave up 3 bases; unmatched junction bases: 4. Germline values: CDR1 SGHVS, CDR2 FQNEAQ.

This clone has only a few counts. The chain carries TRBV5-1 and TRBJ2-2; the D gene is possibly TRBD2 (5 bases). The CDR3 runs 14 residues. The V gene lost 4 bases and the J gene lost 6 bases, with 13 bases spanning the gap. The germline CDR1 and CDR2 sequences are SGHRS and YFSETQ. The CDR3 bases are TGCGCCAGCAGCGGAGGACGGACTTCCGGGGAGCTGTTTTTT. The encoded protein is CASSGGRTSGELFF. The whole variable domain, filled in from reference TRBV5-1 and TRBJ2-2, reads KAGVTQTPRYLIKTRGQQVTLSCSPISGHRSVSWYQQTPGQGLQFLFEYFSETQRNKGNFPGRFSGRQFSNSRSEMNVSTLELGDSALYLCASSGGRTSGELFFGEGSRLTVL.

CDR3 sequence reads: CASRPKRGSTDTQYF. In nucleotides, the CDR3 is TGTGCCAGCAGACCTAAGCGGGGATCCACAGATACGCAGTATTTT. V is TRBV13 and J is TRBJ2-3; 7 bases are a match to TRBD2. Germline CDR1 PRHDT, CDR2 FYEKMQ (reference sequence). The CDR3 spans 15 residues. With 6 bases clipped from V and 2 bases from J, the junction kept 8 bases outside the gene matches.

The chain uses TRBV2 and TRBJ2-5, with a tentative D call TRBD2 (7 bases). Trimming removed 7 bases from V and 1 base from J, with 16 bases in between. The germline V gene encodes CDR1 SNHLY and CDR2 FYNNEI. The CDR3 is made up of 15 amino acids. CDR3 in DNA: TGTGCCAGCATCCCGGGGGGCAGGGGCCAAGAGACCCAGTACTTC. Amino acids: CASIPGGRGQETQYF.

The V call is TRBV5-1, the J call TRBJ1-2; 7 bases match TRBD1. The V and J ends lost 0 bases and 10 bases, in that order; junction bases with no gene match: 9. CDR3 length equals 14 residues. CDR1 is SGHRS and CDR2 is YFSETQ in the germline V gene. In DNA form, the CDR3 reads TGCGCCAGCAGCTTGGGGGCAGGGGGATTCGACTACACCTTC. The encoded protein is CASSLGAGGFDYTF.

In DNA form, the CDR3 reads TGTGCCAGCAGTCAGGGGGCCGTGTCCAAAAACATTCAGTACTTC. Its translation: CASSQGAVSKNIQYF. The chain uses TRBV27 and TRBJ2-4; TRBD1 matches at 8 bases. V was clipped by 5 bases and J by 2 bases; unmatched bases: 5. The CDR3 has 15 residues. The germline CDR1 and CDR2 sequences are MNHEY and SMNVEV (reference sequence).

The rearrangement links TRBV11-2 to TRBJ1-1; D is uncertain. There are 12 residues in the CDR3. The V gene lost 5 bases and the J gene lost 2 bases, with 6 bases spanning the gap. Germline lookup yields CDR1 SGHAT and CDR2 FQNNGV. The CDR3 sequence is CASSPTNTEAFF. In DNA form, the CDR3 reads TGTGCCAGCAGCCCTACCAACACTGAAGCTTTCTTT.

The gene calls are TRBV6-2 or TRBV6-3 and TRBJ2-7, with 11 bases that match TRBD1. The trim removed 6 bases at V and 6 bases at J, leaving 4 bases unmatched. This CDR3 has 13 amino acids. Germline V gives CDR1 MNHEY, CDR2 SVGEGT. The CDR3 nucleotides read TGTGCCAGCAGCCGGGGGACAGGGGGCGAGCAGTACTTC. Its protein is CASSRGTGGEQYF.

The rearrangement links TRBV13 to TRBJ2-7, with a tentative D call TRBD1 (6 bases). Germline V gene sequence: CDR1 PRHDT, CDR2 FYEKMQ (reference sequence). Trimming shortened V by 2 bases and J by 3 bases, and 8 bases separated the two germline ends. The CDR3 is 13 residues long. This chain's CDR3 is CASSLTGRYEQYF. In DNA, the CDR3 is TGTGCCAGCAGCTTAACAGGGCGCTACGAGCAGTACTTC.

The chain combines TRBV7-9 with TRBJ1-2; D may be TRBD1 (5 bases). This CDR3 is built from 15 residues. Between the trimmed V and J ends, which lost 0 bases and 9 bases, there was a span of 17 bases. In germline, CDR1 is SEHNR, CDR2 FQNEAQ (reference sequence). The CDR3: CASSLASDGGFSYTF. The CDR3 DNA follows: TGTGCCAGCAGCTTAGCGTCGGACGGGGGGTTTAGCTACACCTTC.

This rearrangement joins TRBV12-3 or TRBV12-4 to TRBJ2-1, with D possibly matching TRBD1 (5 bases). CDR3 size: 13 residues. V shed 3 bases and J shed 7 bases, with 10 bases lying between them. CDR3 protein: CASSLSRENEQFF. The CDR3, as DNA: TGTGCCAGCAGTTTGTCCAGGGAAAATGAGCAGTTCTTC.

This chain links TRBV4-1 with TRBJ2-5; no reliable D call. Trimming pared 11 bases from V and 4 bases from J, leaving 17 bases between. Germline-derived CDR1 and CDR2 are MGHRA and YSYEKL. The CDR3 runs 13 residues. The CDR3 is CAPRPRKIETQYF. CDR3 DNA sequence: TGCGCCCCCCGCCCCAGAAAAATAGAGACCCAGTACTTC.

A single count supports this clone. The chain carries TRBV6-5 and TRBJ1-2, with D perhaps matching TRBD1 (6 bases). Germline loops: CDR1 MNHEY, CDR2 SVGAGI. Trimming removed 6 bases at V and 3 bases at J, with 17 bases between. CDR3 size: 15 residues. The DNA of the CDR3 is TGTGCCAGCAGCCCAAGGACAGCCGGGGACTATGGCTACACCTTC. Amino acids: CASSPRTAGDYGYTF.

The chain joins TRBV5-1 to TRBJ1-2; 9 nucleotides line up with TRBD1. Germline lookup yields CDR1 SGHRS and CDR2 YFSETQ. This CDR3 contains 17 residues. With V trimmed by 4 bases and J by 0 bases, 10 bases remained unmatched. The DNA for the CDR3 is TGCGCCAGCAGCACGCCGGACAGGGGACTTGCTAACTATGGCTACACCTTC. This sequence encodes CASSTPDRGLANYGYTF. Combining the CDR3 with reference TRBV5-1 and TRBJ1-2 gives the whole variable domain KAGVTQTPRYLIKTRGQQVTLSCSPISGHRSVSWYQQTPGQGLQFLFEYFSETQRNKGNFPGRFSGRQFSNSRSEMNVSTLELGDSALYLCASSTPDRGLANYGYTFGSGTRLTVV.

This chain's CDR3 is CASSSPGISYEQYF. For the CDR3, the DNA is TGTGCCAGCAGTTCACCCGGGATCAGCTACGAGCAGTACTTC. The genes are TRBV27 and TRBJ2-7; D perhaps matches TRBD2 (5 bases). CDR3 length equals 14 residues. The V end was cut by 4 bases, the J end by 3 bases, with 13 bases between. Germline V lookup: CDR1 MNHEY, CDR2 SMNVEV (reference sequence).

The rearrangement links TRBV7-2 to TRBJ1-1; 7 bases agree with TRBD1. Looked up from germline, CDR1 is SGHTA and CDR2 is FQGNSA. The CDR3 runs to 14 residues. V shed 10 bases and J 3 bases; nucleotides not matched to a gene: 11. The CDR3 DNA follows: TGTGCCACCGGGAGACAGGGATTGGACACTGAAGCTTTCTTT. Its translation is CATGRQGLDTEAFF.

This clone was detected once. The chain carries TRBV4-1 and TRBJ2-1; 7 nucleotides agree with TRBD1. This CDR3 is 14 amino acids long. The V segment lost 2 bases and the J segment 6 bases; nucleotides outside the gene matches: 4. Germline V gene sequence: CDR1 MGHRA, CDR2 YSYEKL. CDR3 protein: CASSQQTGFNEQFF. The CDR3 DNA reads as TGCGCCAGCAGCCAACAGACAGGGTTCAATGAGCAGTTCTTC.

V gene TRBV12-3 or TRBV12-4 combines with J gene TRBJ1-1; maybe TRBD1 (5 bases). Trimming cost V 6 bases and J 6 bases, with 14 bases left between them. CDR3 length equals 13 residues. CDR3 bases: TGTGCCAGCAGCCTCAGGGATGGCGCTGAAGCTTTCTTT. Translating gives CASSLRDGAEAFF.